Shown below are 25 T cell receptor beta chains from a single sample sequenced in a study of graft-versus-host responses after intestinal transplantation. Produced via immunoSEQ multiplex PCR; TCRdb's table is partial and in-frame only. Of over 100,000 clones in the sample, approximately 95% are singletons; the top ten hold around 3.3%. What these receptors recognize is not known. The sample here was unstimulated CD8+ T cells sorted from spleen or lymph node cells, taken before intestinal transplant. The receptors shown here come from a human donor who received an intestinal transplant.

The V call is TRBV4-3, the J call TRBJ2-1; 9 bases match TRBD2. The CDR3 loop spans 15 amino acids. Trimming removed 4 bases from V and 2 bases from J; junction bases left unmatched: 3. The V gene's germline CDR1 is LGHNA and CDR2 YSLEER. CDR3 coding DNA: TGCGCCAGCAGCCGGGGACTAGCTACCTACAATGAGCAGTTCTTC. It specifies CASSRGLATYNEQFF.

The rearrangement joins TRBV27 to TRBJ2-7; either TRBD1 or TRBD2 may fit D (5 bases each). The CDR3 is 14 residues long. Germline V lookup: CDR1 MNHEY, CDR2 SMNVEV (reference sequence). Trimming shortened V by 6 bases and J by 2 bases, and 14 bases separated the two germline ends. The CDR3 loop is CASRPVGDPYEQYF. CDR3 nucleotides: TGTGCCAGCAGACCAGTGGGGGACCCCTACGAGCAGTACTTC.

This clone was detected only once. The chain uses TRBV19 and TRBJ2-7; TRBD1 aligns across 7 bases. V was clipped by 5 bases and J by 4 bases; unmatched bases: 8. The CDR3 loop spans 14 amino acids. The germline gives CDR1 LNHDA, CDR2 SQIVND (reference sequence). CDR3 coding DNA: TGTGCCAGTAGTCCCCGACAGGGAGAGTACGAGCAGTACTTC. Translating it yields CASSPRQGEYEQYF.

The chain carries TRBV7-8 and TRBJ2-1; D is unclear. With 3 bases removed from V and 7 bases from J, the gap between germline ends came to 13 bases. CDR3 length: 14 residues. CDR1 is SGHVS, CDR2 FQNEAQ, per germline. As DNA, the CDR3 is TGTGCCAGCAGCTTCCCGGGCCAATCAAATGAGCAGTTCTTC. It encodes CASSFPGQSNEQFF.

The chain is built from TRBV5-1 and TRBJ2-7; a weak D match, TRBD1 (6 bases). The CDR3 loop spans 18 amino acids. The V gene lost 2 bases and the J gene lost 4 bases, with 25 bases spanning the gap. Germline values: CDR1 SGHRS, CDR2 YFSETQ. CDR3 nucleotides: TGCGCCAGCAGCTTTGGTGCCCCCACAGGGTCGGGGTGGTACGAGCAGTACTTC. Translation gives CASSFGAPTGSGWYEQYF.

The chain recombines TRBV30 with TRBJ2-5; a possible D gene is TRBD2 (5 bases). The CDR3 runs 11 residues. Trimming shortened V by 2 bases and J by 5 bases, and 6 bases separated the two germline ends. Germline V gives CDR1 GTSNPN, CDR2 SVGIG (reference sequence). The CDR3 DNA is TGTGCCTGGAGTACGGGGGAGACCCAGTACTTC. Its protein is CAWSTGETQYF.

CDR3 protein: CASSFMSGSGNEQFF. CDR3 nucleotides: TGTGCCAGCAGTTTTATGAGCGGGAGTGGCAATGAGCAGTTCTTC. The chain employs TRBV6-5 and TRBJ2-1; TRBD2 matches at 8 bases. Germline values: CDR1 MNHEY, CDR2 SVGAGI. The junction had 8 bases not matched to a gene; V was cut back by 4 bases and J by 6 bases. The CDR3 is made up of 15 amino acids.

This clone was detected once. J is TRBJ2-1 and V is TRBV6-1, with D possibly matching TRBD2 (7 bases). Trimming took 0 bases from V and 10 from J, leaving 16 bases between them. The CDR3 runs 15 residues. CDR1 is MNHNS, CDR2 SASEGT, per germline. CDR3 in amino acids: CASSEALRGAWEQFF. The CDR3 DNA follows: TGTGCCAGCAGTGAAGCGCTTCGGGGGGCTTGGGAGCAGTTCTTC.

This chain links TRBV6-5 with TRBJ1-5; no clear D gene. V lost 0 bases and J 7 bases, leaving 10 bases between the germline ends. The CDR3 extends over 14 amino acids. Looked up from germline, CDR1 is MNHEY and CDR2 is SVGAGI. In nucleotides, the CDR3 is TGTGCCAGCAGTTACTCTCGTTCTGGGCAGCCCCAGCATTTT. This codes for CASSYSRSGQPQHF.

The V gene is TRBV7-9, the J gene TRBJ2-7, with D possibly being TRBD2 (6 bases). V dropped 1 base and J dropped 4 bases, with 20 bases sitting between them. In germline, CDR1 is SEHNR, CDR2 FQNEAQ (reference sequence). The CDR3 is 17 amino acids. The CDR3 loop reads CASSLGLTGDRNYEQYF. CDR3 DNA sequence: TGTGCCAGCAGCTTAGGCCTCACGGGGGATCGAAATTACGAGCAGTACTTC.

The chain links TRBV6-6 to TRBJ2-5; D possibly corresponds to TRBD1 (6 bases). CDR3 size: 16 residues. V shed 7 bases and J shed 5 bases, with 23 bases lying between them. Germline assignment: CDR1 MNHNY and CDR2 SVGAGI (reference sequence). The CDR3 DNA is TGTGCCAGCATCCCTCTTGCGGGTGGGGGCCGGGAGACCCAGTACTTC. It encodes CASIPLAGGGRETQYF.

The chain combines TRBV5-5 with TRBJ2-1, with a weak D call TRBD2 (6 bases). Germline values: CDR1 SGHKS, CDR2 YYEKEE (reference sequence). V lost 4 bases and J lost 9, with 11 bases in between. This CDR3 has 12 amino acids. CDR3 sequence (DNA): TGTGCCAGCAGCCCGGCAGCGGGTGAGCAGTTCTTC. Translating it yields CASSPAAGEQFF.

The chain recombines TRBV7-9 with TRBJ2-7, with D maybe TRBD1 (6 bases). With 7 bases removed from V and 4 bases from J, the gap between germline ends came to 17 bases. Germline-derived CDR1 and CDR2 are SEHNR and FQNEAQ (reference sequence). The length of the CDR3 is 14 residues. CDR3 protein: CASTPSGQPYEQYF. CDR3 DNA sequence: TGTGCCAGCACTCCCTCCGGACAGCCTTACGAGCAGTACTTC.

V usage is TRBV7-9 and J usage is TRBJ2-1, with TRBD2 identical over 9 bases. Germline assignment: CDR1 SEHNR and CDR2 FQNEAQ (reference sequence). J was trimmed by 3 bases and V by 4 bases; bases with no gene match: 7. The CDR3 totals 16 residues. In nucleotides, the CDR3 is TGTGCCAGCAGCTCCGATAGCGGGAGCGGCTACAATGAGCAGTTCTTC. This encodes CASSSDSGSGYNEQFF.

With regard to this clone: The same CDR3 also results from other DNA sequences found in this sample. The rearrangement joins TRBV27 to TRBJ2-5, with TRBD2 matching 10 bases. V shed 4 bases, J shed 3 bases, and the junction held 5 bases outside the gene matches. CDR1 is MNHEY and CDR2 is SMNVEV in the germline V gene (reference sequence). The CDR3 has 15 amino acids. In DNA, the CDR3 is TGTGCCAGCAGTTATCGCCTAGCGGGAGAAGAGACCCAGTACTTC. Translated, it gives CASSYRLAGEETQYF.

In its sample, this clone was seen once. The genes are TRBV28 and TRBJ2-1; D gene uncertain. Germline V gene lookup returns CDR1 MDHEN and CDR2 SYDVKM. This CDR3 spans 13 amino acids. Between the trimmed V and J ends, which lost 3 bases and 6 bases, there was a span of 9 bases. The CDR3 DNA reads as TGTGCCAGCAGTTTTTCAAGTAGCAATGAGCAGTTCTTC. Protein product: CASSFSSSNEQFF.

The chain carries TRBV2 and TRBJ2-1, with 9 positions matching TRBD2. V shed 4 bases, J shed 9 bases, and the junction held 7 bases outside the gene matches. Germline V gene data show CDR1 as SNHLY and CDR2 as FYNNEI. The CDR3 runs to 14 residues. The CDR3: CASSAGTAGGEQFF. The CDR3 DNA reads as TGTGCCAGCAGTGCCGGGACAGCGGGGGGTGAGCAGTTCTTC.

The chain uses TRBV15 and TRBJ2-1, with D possibly matching TRBD2 (6 bases). This CDR3 has 15 amino acids. CDR1 and CDR2 from the germline V gene are LNHNV and YYDKDF (reference sequence). V lost 1 base to trimming and J lost 0 bases, with 7 bases between them. In DNA form, the CDR3 reads TGTGCCACCAGCAGAGCCGGGAGCTCCTACAATGAGCAGTTCTTC. Translation gives CATSRAGSSYNEQFF.

The chain employs TRBV4-3 and TRBJ2-7; 9 nucleotides agree with TRBD2. V dropped 3 bases and J dropped 2; count of bases not matched to a gene: 5. This CDR3 region has 15 residues. Germline V gene data show CDR1 as LGHNA and CDR2 as YSLEER. In DNA form, the CDR3 reads TGCGCCAGCAGCCATCGTAGCGGGAGACCCTACGAGCAGTACTTC. This encodes CASSHRSGRPYEQYF.

This clone showed up just once. The chain employs TRBV28 and TRBJ2-7, with D hard to call. Trimming stripped 8 bases from V and 4 bases from J, with 15 bases between. The CDR3 is 13 amino acids. The V gene's germline CDR1 is MDHEN and CDR2 SYDVKM. The CDR3 is CASQFGEGYEQYF. The DNA of the CDR3 is TGTGCCAGCCAATTTGGGGAAGGGTACGAGCAGTACTTC.

CDR3 bases: TGTGCCAGCAGCTTGGCCGGAACCGGGACAGGGGTTTGGTCCAAAAACATTCAGTACTTC. It translates to CASSLAGTGTGVWSKNIQYF. V usage is TRBV7-3 and J usage is TRBJ2-4; TRBD1 matches at 10 bases. Germline V gene data show CDR1 as SGHTA and CDR2 as FQGTGA. With 3 bases clipped from V and 2 bases from J, the junction kept 16 bases outside the gene matches. The CDR3 is 20 amino acids.

V usage is TRBV5-1 and J usage is TRBJ2-7, with 7 bases fitting TRBD1. The CDR3 totals 15 residues. Germline-derived CDR1 and CDR2 are SGHRS and YFSETQ. The J segment lost 3 bases and the V segment lost 0 bases, leaving 6 bases of the junction unmatched. The CDR3 DNA reads TGCGCCAGCAGCTTGGGTAGGGGGCAATTCTACGAGCAGTACTTC. Protein: CASSLGRGQFYEQYF.

The chain links TRBV5-6 to TRBJ2-4; 7 bases map to TRBD1. Trimming cost V 0 bases and J 8 bases; bases outside gene matches: 8. CDR1 and CDR2 from the germline V gene are SGHDT and YYEEEE. The CDR3 totals 15 residues. The CDR3 protein is CASSLEVADRDIQYF. The CDR3 DNA reads as TGTGCCAGCAGCTTGGAGGTTGCCGACAGGGACATTCAGTACTTC. Variable domain in full (rest from reference TRBV5-6 and TRBJ2-4): DAGVTQSPTHLIKTRGQQVTLRCSPKSGHDTVSWYQQALGQGPQFIFQYYEEEERQRGNFPDRFSGHQFPNYSSELNVNALLLGDSALYLCASSLEVADRDIQYFGAGTRLSVL.

This chain connects TRBV5-1 to TRBJ2-1; a possible D gene is TRBD1 (6 bases). The length of the CDR3 is 12 residues. The V gene's germline CDR1 is SGHRS and CDR2 YFSETQ. V was cut by 4 bases and J by 12 bases, with 14 bases left in between. Here the CDR3 DNA reads TGCGCCAGCAGCACAACAGGGACGGTGCAGTTCTTC. Protein sequence: CASSTTGTVQFF.

This clone appeared a single time. This rearrangement joins TRBV7-8 to TRBJ1-5; 7 positions match TRBD1. Germline CDR1 reads SGHVS; CDR2 reads FQNEAQ. The CDR3 runs to 16 residues. V gave up 2 bases and J gave up 0 bases; unmatched junction bases: 4. As DNA, the CDR3 is TGTGCCAGCAGCTTAAGTTACAGGGGTAGCAATCAGCCCCAGCATTTT. As protein: CASSLSYRGSNQPQHF.